One sample yielded the 19 T cell receptor beta chains listed below, sequenced in a study of CD8 T cells in Susac syndrome. Roughly 0.45 to 1 ug RNA was reverse transcribed with random hexamers. From the immunoSEQ multiplex PCR reads, TCRdb called clonotypes with MiXCR, one entry per CDR3 protein. The sample lists around 25,000 distinct CDR3 sequences, just over 90% occurring once. The sample consisted of CD8+ T cells from PBMCs. The source is a human donor with Susac syndrome.

On this clonotype: One end of the junction is discordant with germline, which a read error may explain. V is TRBV19 and J is TRBJ1-1; D is unclear. The CDR3 has 11 residues. CDR1 and CDR2 from the germline V gene are LNHDA and SQIVND (reference sequence). The CDR3 protein is CASSMNTEAFF. The CDR3 DNA is TGTGCCAGTAGTATGAATACTGAAGCTTTCTTT.

V is TRBV2 and J is TRBJ1-2, with 7 bases lining up with TRBD1. Germline CDR1 and CDR2: SNHLY and FYNNEI. The CDR3 is 14 amino acids. V lost 3 bases, J lost 4 bases, and 5 bases stayed unmatched. CDR3 sequence (DNA): TGTGCCAGCAGTGATAACCGGGACAGCTATGGCTACACCTTC. Translated: CASSDNRDSYGYTF.

The chain uses TRBV27 and TRBJ2-1, with D perhaps matching TRBD2 (6 bases). This CDR3 has 14 amino acids. Germline assignment: CDR1 MNHEY and CDR2 SMNVEV (reference sequence). V was cut by 8 bases and J by 6 bases, with 17 bases left in between. The CDR3 nucleotides read TGTGCCAGCTCTTTGGCGGGGAATGCCAATGAGCAGTTCTTC. It codes for CASSLAGNANEQFF.

The CDR3 loop is CASSLPPGNYEQYF. In DNA, the CDR3 is TGTGCCAGCAGTTTGCCCCCCGGGAACTACGAGCAGTACTTC. The chain couples TRBV28 to TRBJ2-7, with D perhaps TRBD2 (5 bases). The CDR3 extends over 14 amino acids. Trimming shortened V by 3 bases and J by 3 bases, and 12 bases separated the two germline ends. CDR1 is MDHEN and CDR2 is SYDVKM in the germline V gene.

The rearrangement links TRBV11-1 to TRBJ1-2; a weak D match, TRBD1 (6 bases). Per germline, CDR1 SGHAT and CDR2 FQDESV (reference sequence). The CDR3 length is 15 residues. V was shortened by 0 bases and J by 4 bases, with 12 bases between the two germline ends. The CDR3 DNA is TGTGCCAGCAGCTTAGCCCTCGGACAGTTCTATGGCTACACCTTC. It yields the protein CASSLALGQFYGYTF.

This chain joins TRBV2 and TRBJ1-2; 8 positions agree with TRBD1. Germline CDR1 is SNHLY and CDR2 is FYNNEI. The CDR3 sequence is 17 residues long. V shed 4 bases and J 4 bases; nucleotides not matched to a gene: 14. CDR3 protein: CASSGGTGQNILYGYTF. The CDR3, as DNA: TGTGCCAGCAGTGGAGGGACAGGCCAAAACATCCTCTATGGCTACACCTTC.

This clonotype was seen once. V is TRBV2 and J is TRBJ2-2; D ambiguous. The CDR3 runs 16 residues. The germline V and J ends were trimmed by 10 bases and 4 bases, with 22 bases remaining between them. CDR1 is SNHLY, CDR2 FYNNEI, per germline. The CDR3 is CATTRALALGTGELFF. The CDR3, as DNA: TGTGCCACCACCCGGGCGCTGGCGTTGGGCACCGGGGAGCTGTTTTTT.

This clonotype was observed a single time. The CDR3 coding sequence is TGTGCCAGCAGGATTACAGGGGGCGCGGGCAATCAGCCCCAGCATTTT. Its protein is CASRITGGAGNQPQHF. The V gene is TRBV28, the J gene TRBJ1-5, with 9 nucleotides matching TRBD1. V lost 6 bases to trimming and J lost 2 bases; unmatched junction nucleotides: 8. The CDR3 spans 16 residues. CDR1 and CDR2 from the germline V gene are MDHEN and SYDVKM.

The J gene is TRBJ2-4, the V gene TRBV11-3; 9 bases match TRBD1. V lost 3 bases and J lost 6; bases outside the gene matches: 3. The CDR3 has 14 amino acids. Germline values: CDR1 SGHNT, CDR2 YENEEA. CDR3 sequence (DNA): TGTGCCAGCAGCTTCCCGGGACAGGGAAACATTCAGTACTTC. Translated, it gives CASSFPGQGNIQYF.

The chain carries TRBV29-1 and TRBJ1-5; no firm D call. The CDR3 totals 13 residues. Between the trimmed V and J ends, which lost 3 bases and 3 bases, there was a span of 9 bases. Germline CDR1 reads SQVTM; CDR2 reads ANQGSEA. The CDR3 DNA is TGCAGCGTTGAGGAGGGCTTCAATCAGCCCCAGCATTTT. Translated, it gives CSVEEGFNQPQHF.

This rearrangement joins TRBV28 to TRBJ1-4; perhaps TRBD1 as D (5 bases). CDR1 and CDR2 (germline): MDHEN, SYDVKM. The V end lost 5 bases, the J end lost 5 bases, and 21 bases lay between the germline ends. The CDR3 runs to 17 residues. The CDR3 DNA sequence: TGTGCCAGCAGTCCCAAGGGGCACTTCGGCCAAAATGAAAAACTGTTTTTT. Amino acid sequence: CASSPKGHFGQNEKLFF.

This clonotype was found once. The J gene is TRBJ2-7, the V gene TRBV9; D might be TRBD1 or TRBD2, each matching 5 bases. The V and J ends lost 4 bases and 5 bases respectively, with 16 bases between them. There are 14 residues in the CDR3. Germline CDR1 reads SGDLS; CDR2 reads YYNGEE. The CDR3 region is CASSSGAGIDEQYF. The CDR3 nucleotides read TGTGCCAGCAGCTCTGGGGCGGGTATAGACGAGCAGTACTTC.

The chain links TRBV24-1 to TRBJ2-7; D call uncertain. The CDR3 consists of 11 residues. Germline values: CDR1 KGHDR, CDR2 SFDVKD. V was clipped by 3 bases and J by 9 bases, with 8 bases between them. The CDR3 sequence: CATSDGDLQYF. The CDR3 region has the DNA TGTGCCACCAGTGATGGGGATTTGCAGTACTTC.

The genes are TRBV28 and TRBJ1-5, with a tentative D call TRBD1 (5 bases). V dropped 6 bases and J dropped 7 bases, with 22 bases sitting between them. The length of the CDR3 is 16 residues. Per germline, CDR1 MDHEN and CDR2 SYDVKM. The CDR3 nucleotides are TGTGCCAGCAGCCCCCTTGGGGACTCTACCAACCAGCCCCAGCATTTT. Translating it yields CASSPLGDSTNQPQHF. The variable domain in full, with the rest retrieved from reference TRBV28 and TRBJ1-5, is DVKVTQSSRYLVKRTGEKVFLECVQDMDHENMFWYRQDPGLGLRLIYFSYDVKMKEKGDIPEGYSVSREKKERFSLILESASTNQTSMYLCASSPLGDSTNQPQHFGDGTRLSIL.

This chain connects TRBV12-3 or TRBV12-4 to TRBJ2-6, with no clear D. CDR3 size: 17 residues. V lost 7 bases and J lost 4, with 20 bases in between. The CDR3 is CASTSPRGTPGANVLTF. The CDR3 coding sequence is TGTGCCAGCACCTCGCCCAGAGGCACTCCCGGGGCCAACGTCCTGACTTTC.

V and J are TRBV5-6 and TRBJ2-1, with D tentatively TRBD1 (6 bases). V was pared by 3 bases and J by 8 bases, with 18 bases between. CDR1 and CDR2 (germline): SGHDT, YYEEEE. The CDR3 sequence is 15 residues long. The CDR3 is CASSSGSGVGDEQFF. CDR3 DNA: TGTGCCAGCAGCTCCGGTTCAGGGGTGGGGGATGAGCAGTTCTTC.

This rearrangement joins TRBV19 to TRBJ1-1; 8 nucleotides align to TRBD1. Germline CDR1 is LNHDA and CDR2 is SQIVND (reference sequence). After removal of 3 bases from V and 1 base from J, the junction contained 1 base not matched to a gene. CDR3 size: 14 residues. CDR3 coding DNA: TGTGCCAGTAGTATGGACAGGGCGAACACTGAAGCTTTCTTT. It codes for CASSMDRANTEAFF.

This clonotype was seen a single time. V usage is TRBV12-3 or TRBV12-4 and J usage is TRBJ2-3, with D possibly matching TRBD2 (7 bases). V was trimmed by 10 bases and J by 2 bases, leaving 13 bases between them. This CDR3 region has 13 residues. The CDR3 protein is CAIRGGDTDTQYF. Written as DNA, the CDR3 is TGTGCCATTAGGGGGGGAGACACAGATACGCAGTATTTT.

The rearrangement uses TRBV28 and TRBJ2-4, with a possible D match to TRBD2 (5 bases). Per germline, CDR1 MDHEN and CDR2 SYDVKM. The V end was cut by 7 bases, the J end by 0 bases, with 13 bases between. The CDR3 spans 15 residues. The CDR3 DNA sequence: TGTGCCAGCACCCTGCGAGGGCCAGCCAAAAACATTCAGTACTTC. Its protein product is CASTLRGPAKNIQYF.